This T cell receptor beta chain was captured by sequencing in a study of T cell responses to AZD1222 COVID-19 vaccine. TCRdb's table, derived via immunoSEQ multiplex PCR, lists solely in-frame clones and lacks some. The data hold around 150,000 clones, with about nine tenths observed a single time. This sample comprised peripheral blood, obtained on day 0 of AZD1222 vaccination. The sequence came from an adult in good health.

CDR3 sequence reads: CASSRSRMDIQYF. CDR3 bases: TGTGCCAGCAGTCGCTCCCGGATGGACATTCAGTACTTC. The chain carries TRBV6-5 and TRBJ2-4, with no clear D. In germline, CDR1 is MNHEY, CDR2 SVGAGI. V was pared by 5 bases and J by 8 bases, with 13 bases between. This CDR3 is built from 13 residues.